The rows below give T cell receptor beta chains drawn from one sample of a study of patients and donors after allogeneic stem cell transplantation. TCRdb redid the calling of the RT-PCR reads with MiXCR, one entry per CDR3 protein. The repertoire holds about 160,000 distinct CDR3 sequences, with roughly 22% as singletons. Sequencing used blood, either unsorted or a sorted T cell fraction (not recorded which). The source of these receptors is a human donor who was either an allogeneic HSCT recipient or a stem cell or donor lymphocyte infusion donor (not recorded which). It is not recorded whose cells these are; they may come from a transplant donor. Both conserved end residues are part of each CDR3. The D gene is left open where the match is weak. A clone size is listed for some rows: how often the clone was seen (once, few, many), or a class if it is expanded.

TRBJ2-2 TRBD1 . TRBV9 CASSVALGTGPGELFF TGTGCCAGCAGCGTAGCTTTGGGGACAGGACCCGGGGAGCTGTTTTTT
TRBJ2-3 TRBD1 . TRBV6-4 CASSNSGGADTQYF TGTGCCAGCAGCAACTCAGGGGGCGCAGATACGCAGTATTTT
TRBJ1-1 . . TRBV6-1 CASSELGANTEAFF TGTGCCAGCAGTGAATTAGGAGCGAACACTGAAGCTTTCTTT
TRBJ2-5 . once TRBV15 CATSRDSRTETQYF TGTGCCACCAGCAGAGATTCCCGGACAGAGACCCAGTACTTC
TRBJ2-2 . . TRBV20-1 CSAMDQLTGELFF TGCAGTGCCATGGACCAACTCACCGGGGAGCTGTTTTTT
TRBJ2-5 . . TRBV14 CASSHLGLNQETQYF TGTGCCAGCAGCCACCTCGGGCTAAACCAAGAGACCCAGTACTTC
TRBJ1-4 TRBD1 . TRBV4-2 CASSQVDRVDEKLFF TGTGCCAGCAGCCAAGTAGACAGGGTTGATGAAAAACTGTTTTTT
TRBJ1-1 . few TRBV29-1 CSVEARGVNTEAFF TGCAGCGTTGAAGCCCGGGGTGTGAACACTGAAGCTTTCTTT
TRBJ1-6 TRBD1 many TRBV12-3/TRBV12-4 CASSLARDRTDNNSPLHF TGTGCCAGCAGTTTAGCCCGGGACAGAACCGACAATAATTCACCCCTCCACTTT
TRBJ2-2 TRBD2 . TRBV29-1 CSVGGGRNTGELFF TGCAGCGTTGGGGGAGGGAGGAACACCGGGGAGCTGTTTTTT